The 27 T cell receptor beta chains below all came from one sample that was sequenced in a study of blood T cells in healthy people across ages. The use of a sample-barcoded 5' primer and a J-beta primer mix characterized a second PCR of about 6 to 11 cycles. TCRdb called the 5' RACE reads again in MiXCR, with one record for every CDR3 protein. Of 600,000 to 850,000 distinct CDR3 sequences in the sample, roughly 47% are singletons; the top ten hold 20% to 25%. Specimen: blood. All receptors come from a woman in her fifties or sixties in good health.

The CDR3 region is CASSLDSASSTDTQYF. The DNA for the CDR3 is TGCGCCAGCAGCTTGGACAGTGCGTCTAGCACAGATACGCAGTATTTT. V is TRBV5-1 and J is TRBJ2-3, with unresolved D. This CDR3 is 16 amino acids long. CDR1 is SGHRS, CDR2 YFSETQ, per germline. Trimming removed 0 bases from V and 0 bases from J, with 11 bases in between.

V usage is TRBV4-3 and J usage is TRBJ2-3; D is unclear. The CDR3 runs to 13 residues. V lost 2 bases and J lost 5, with 8 bases in between. The germline V gene encodes CDR1 LGHNA and CDR2 YSLEER. The CDR3 protein is CASSQLVGDTQYF. The CDR3 DNA sequence: TGCGCCAGCAGCCAATTGGTCGGAGATACGCAGTATTTT.

The rearrangement uses TRBV5-6 and TRBJ1-2; D call uncertain. Trimming left V 4 bases short and J 4 bases short, with 14 bases between. The CDR3 consists of 14 residues. Germline CDR1 is SGHDT and CDR2 is YYEEEE. In DNA, the CDR3 is TGTGCCAGCAGCCTTGGAGCGGTTATCTATGGCTACACCTTC. Translating it yields CASSLGAVIYGYTF.

The chain couples TRBV9 to TRBJ2-1; TRBD2 agrees at 9 bases. Unmatched junction bases numbered 9, after V lost 5 bases and J lost 6 bases. This CDR3 is 15 amino acids long. Germline lookup yields CDR1 SGDLS and CDR2 YYNGEE. CDR3 coding DNA: TGTGCCAGCAGTCGAGTCCAGCGGGGGGTCAATGAGCAGTTCTTC. Translation gives CASSRVQRGVNEQFF.

The J gene is TRBJ1-1, the V gene TRBV27; D is unresolved. Germline V gene data show CDR1 as MNHEY and CDR2 as SMNVEV (reference sequence). The CDR3 totals 12 residues. The V gene lost 7 bases and the J gene lost 1 base, with 7 bases spanning the gap. CDR3 sequence: CASTNGNTEAFF. CDR3 bases: TGTGCCAGCACTAACGGGAACACTGAAGCTTTCTTT.

The V gene is TRBV19, the J gene TRBJ1-1; D possibly corresponds to TRBD1 (5 bases). The CDR3 is 14 amino acids. In germline, CDR1 is LNHDA, CDR2 SQIVND (reference sequence). Trimming shortened V by 4 bases and J by 0 bases, and 9 bases separated the two germline ends. DNA of the CDR3: TGTGCCAGTAGTAGGCGGGGCGTGAACACTGAAGCTTTCTTT. Its protein is CASSRRGVNTEAFF.

The CDR3 coding sequence is TGTGCCAGCAACAGAGGGGTGGCTCGGCCCCAGCATTTT. It translates to CASNRGVARPQHF. The rearrangement uses TRBV2 and TRBJ1-5; weak D call: TRBD1 (5 bases). CDR3 length equals 13 residues. Trimming pared 7 bases from V and 9 bases from J, leaving 16 bases between. Germline V lookup: CDR1 SNHLY, CDR2 FYNNEI.

The sample holds a few counts of this clonotype. This rearrangement joins TRBV20-1 to TRBJ2-2, with TRBD2 identical over 7 bases. After removal of 2 bases from V and 6 bases from J, the junction contained 9 bases not matched to a gene. The germline gives CDR1 DFQATT, CDR2 SNEGSKA (reference sequence). This CDR3 contains 15 residues. The CDR3 bases are TGCAGTGCTAGAAAGGATCCAGCGGGACCCGGGGAGCTGTTTTTT. Residues: CSARKDPAGPGELFF.

This chain uses TRBV20-1 with TRBJ2-5, with 11 positions matching TRBD2. Germline V CDR1 and CDR2: DFQATT, SNEGSKA (reference sequence). V trimming: 6 bases; J trimming: 11 bases; junction bases outside the gene matches: 14. The CDR3 covers 14 residues. The CDR3 reads CSAGTSGLSKGQYF. DNA for the CDR3: TGCAGTGCAGGGACTAGCGGCTTATCAAAAGGGCAGTACTTC.

This clonotype was found a few times. V is TRBV7-3 and J is TRBJ2-3, with D perhaps matching TRBD1 or TRBD2 (7 bases each). Germline values: CDR1 SGHTA, CDR2 FQGTGA. Deletions cut 5 bases from V and 2 bases from J, with 17 bases between. This CDR3 contains 16 residues. In nucleotides, the CDR3 is TGTGCCAGCAGCCAGAATCAGGGGGGGAACACAGATACGCAGTATTTT. Translated: CASSQNQGGNTDTQYF.

This chain uses TRBV4-2 with TRBJ2-7, with D tentatively TRBD2 (5 bases). Trimming took off 0 bases at V and 0 bases at J, with 9 bases between the two ends. CDR3 size: 15 residues. The germline gives CDR1 LGHNA, CDR2 YNFKEQ. CDR3 sequence: CASSQDRAASYEQYF. In DNA form, the CDR3 reads TGTGCCAGCAGCCAAGACCGAGCGGCCTCCTACGAGCAGTACTTC.

This sequence joins TRBV15 and TRBJ2-4, with D perhaps matching TRBD2 (6 bases). The end of the DNA fits TRBJ2-7 better, so the J call may be wrong. Per the germline V gene, CDR1 is LNHNV and CDR2 is YYDKDF (reference sequence). The CDR3 extends over 14 amino acids. Here the CDR3 reads CATSSSGYVYEQYF. For the CDR3, the DNA is TGTGCCACCAGCAGTAGCGGCTACGTATACGAGCAGTACTTC.

The rearrangement joins TRBV28 to TRBJ1-1; D perhaps matches TRBD1 (5 bases). Germline V lookup: CDR1 MDHEN, CDR2 SYDVKM. The CDR3 extends over 13 amino acids. Trimming stripped 10 bases from V and 2 bases from J, with 14 bases between. DNA of the CDR3: TGTGCCACCATCCTCTGGGGCAACACTGAAGCTTTCTTT. Amino acids: CATILWGNTEAFF.

V is TRBV6-5 and J is TRBJ2-5, with a possible D match to TRBD1 (5 bases). The end of the DNA is better explained by TRBJ2-7, so the J call may be wrong. The CDR3 covers 10 residues. Germline CDR1 MNHEY, CDR2 SVGAGI. The CDR3 nucleotides are TGTGCCACAGGGTCCAACGAGCAGTACTTC. Protein sequence: CATGSNEQYF.

Worth noting for this clonotype: Being one base from a much bigger clone, this may be a read error. The rearrangement uses TRBV20-1 and TRBJ2-3; weak D call: TRBD2 (6 bases). CDR1 and CDR2 from the germline V gene are DFQATT and SNEGSKA (reference sequence). This CDR3 region has 12 residues. Deletions cut 3 bases from V and 10 bases from J, with 14 bases between. The CDR3 DNA reads as TGCAGTGCTAGCGGGAGCTCTGATGCGCAGTATTTT. It translates to CSASGSSDAQYF.

The chain carries TRBV30 and TRBJ2-4; D not resolved. Matching the DNA end better, TRBJ2-7 makes the J call doubtful. This CDR3 comprises 13 residues. Germline CDR1 reads GTSNPN; CDR2 reads SVGIG (reference sequence). The CDR3 reads CAWSLGLAYEQYF. The CDR3 DNA reads TGTGCCTGGAGTCTAGGTCTCGCCTACGAGCAGTACTTC.

Points on this clonotype: This may come from a read error, since a much larger clone is one base off. The chain couples TRBV5-1 to TRBJ2-1; the match to TRBD1 covers 7 bases. The junction had 14 bases not matched to a gene; V was cut back by 4 bases and J by 13 bases. Germline V CDR1 and CDR2: SGHRS, YFSETQ. The CDR3 spans 14 residues. In nucleotides, the CDR3 is TGCGCCAGCAGCCAAGACAGGGTGAGAGAGACCCAGTTCTTC. It yields the protein CASSQDRVRETQFF.

The chain couples TRBV7-9 to TRBJ2-7; D gene unclear. This CDR3 contains 15 residues. The V gene's germline CDR1 is SEHNR and CDR2 FQNEAQ (reference sequence). The ends were cut back, 1 base at V and 7 bases at J, with 17 bases in the middle. The CDR3 protein is CASSLGESSYNEQYF. CDR3 in DNA: TGTGCCAGCAGCTTAGGAGAAAGCTCCTACAATGAGCAGTACTTC.

The chain joins TRBV20-1 to TRBJ2-1, with 14 bases lining up with TRBD2. With V trimmed by 0 bases and J by 9 bases, 10 bases remained unmatched. Germline loops: CDR1 DFQATT, CDR2 SNEGSKA (reference sequence). The CDR3 has 17 residues. The chain's CDR3 is CSARDPGTSGRLVEQFF. As DNA, the CDR3 is TGCAGTGCTAGAGACCCCGGGACTAGCGGGAGATTGGTTGAGCAGTTCTTC.

This chain links TRBV7-2 with TRBJ2-7; possibly TRBD2 for D (6 bases). Germline values: CDR1 SGHTA, CDR2 FQGNSA. Trimming pared 4 bases from V and 2 bases from J, leaving 15 bases between. CDR3 size: 15 residues. The CDR3 region has the DNA TGTGCCAGCAGCTCTCGGACTGGAGGGACCTACGAGCAGTACTTC. Protein sequence: CASSSRTGGTYEQYF.

The chain carries TRBV12-3 or TRBV12-4 and TRBJ2-5; D unclear. The CDR3 runs to 11 residues. Trimming took off 5 bases at V and 11 bases at J, with 12 bases between the two ends. CDR3 DNA: TGTGCCAGCAGTACCCACAATGAGCAGTACTTC. Its protein product is CASSTHNEQYF.

The chain has TRBV28 and TRBJ2-5; no clear D. This CDR3 region has 13 residues. Trimming took 7 bases from V and 0 from J, leaving 9 bases between them. The germline V gene encodes CDR1 MDHEN and CDR2 SYDVKM. CDR3 nucleotide sequence: TGTGCCAGCACCCTGCGGTACCAAGAGACCCAGTACTTC. Translated, it gives CASTLRYQETQYF.

This clonotype showed up just a few times. The V gene is TRBV28, the J gene TRBJ2-3; either TRBD1 or TRBD2 may fit D (5 bases each). V was trimmed by 7 bases and J by 3 bases, leaving 11 bases between them. CDR1 and CDR2 from the germline V gene are MDHEN and SYDVKM. The CDR3 extends over 13 amino acids. The CDR3 reads CASTVGGTDTQYF. The CDR3 DNA reads as TGTGCCAGCACCGTTGGGGGTACAGATACGCAGTATTTT.

The chain employs TRBV7-2 and TRBJ2-1; tentatively, D is TRBD1 or TRBD2 (6 bases each). V was trimmed by 5 bases and J by 7 bases, leaving 18 bases between them. The CDR3 runs 15 residues. The germline V gene encodes CDR1 SGHTA and CDR2 FQGNSA. CDR3: CASSPVGGRENEQFF. CDR3 DNA: TGTGCCAGCAGCCCCGTTGGGGGCCGGGAGAATGAGCAGTTCTTC.

The rearrangement joins TRBV6-6 to TRBJ2-3; 8 positions agree with TRBD2. J gave up 4 bases and V 4 bases, and 7 bases lay outside the gene matches. Per germline, CDR1 MNHNY and CDR2 SVGAGI (reference sequence). The CDR3 sequence is 15 residues long. The CDR3: CASSSREGRADTQYF. As DNA, the CDR3 is TGTGCCAGCAGTTCCCGGGAGGGCCGCGCAGATACGCAGTATTTT.

The rearrangement uses TRBV6-1 and TRBJ2-3; possibly TRBD1 for D (6 bases). The germline V gene has CDR1 MNHNS and CDR2 SASEGT. The CDR3 is 13 amino acids. The CDR3, as DNA: TGTGCGTTGAGGGGGAGAAGCACAGATACGCAGTATTTT. Protein sequence: CALRGRSTDTQYF.

The genes are TRBV20-1 and TRBJ2-7; 11 nucleotides line up with TRBD2. The CDR3 extends over 17 amino acids. The V gene end was trimmed by 0 bases and the J gene end by 5 bases; junction bases not matched to a gene: 12. Germline V gene data show CDR1 as DFQATT and CDR2 as SNEGSKA (reference sequence). The CDR3 is CSAREKEELAGANEQYF. The CDR3, as DNA: TGCAGTGCTAGAGAAAAAGAAGAACTAGCGGGAGCAAACGAGCAGTACTTC.